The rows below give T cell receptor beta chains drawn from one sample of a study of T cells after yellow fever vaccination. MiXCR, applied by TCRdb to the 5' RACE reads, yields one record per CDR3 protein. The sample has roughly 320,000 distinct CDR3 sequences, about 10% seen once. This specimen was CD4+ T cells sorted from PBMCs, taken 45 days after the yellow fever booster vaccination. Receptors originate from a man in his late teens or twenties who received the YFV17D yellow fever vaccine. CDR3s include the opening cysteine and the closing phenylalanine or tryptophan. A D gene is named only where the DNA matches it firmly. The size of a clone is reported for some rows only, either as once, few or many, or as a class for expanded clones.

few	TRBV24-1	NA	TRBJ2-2	TGTGCCACCAGTGATTTAGGGGGGCCTGGCGGGGAGCTGTTTTTT	CATSDLGGPGGELFF
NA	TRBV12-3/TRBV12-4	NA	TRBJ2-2	TGTGCCAGCATGGCGGGTAACACCGGGGAGCTGTTTTTT	CASMAGNTGELFF
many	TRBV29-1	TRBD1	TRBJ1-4	TGCAGCTGGGGGACAGGAAGGAATGAAAAACTGTTTTTT	CSWGTGRNEKLFF
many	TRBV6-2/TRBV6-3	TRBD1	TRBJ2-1	TGTGCCAGCAGTTATACCCGAGGGACAGGGGTAGTGGGTTATCGGTACAATGAGCAGTTCTTC	CASSYTRGTGVVGYRYNEQFF
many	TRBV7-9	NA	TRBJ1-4	TGTGCCAGCAGCCTGTCTAATGAAAAACTGTTTTTT	CASSLSNEKLFF
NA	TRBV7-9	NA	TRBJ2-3	TGTGCCAGCAGCTTAAGCCCCGGGACAATCACAGATACGCAGTATTTT	CASSLSPGTITDTQYF
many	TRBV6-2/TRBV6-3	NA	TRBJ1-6	TGTGCCAGCAGTTACATTGAGAATTCACCCCTCCACTTT	CASSYIENSPLHF
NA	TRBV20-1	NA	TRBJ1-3	TGCAGTGCCAGACGGTTCTCTGGAAACACCATATATTTT	CSARRFSGNTIYF
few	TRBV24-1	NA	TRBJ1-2	TGTGCCACCAGTGATAAACAGGGTCGCGGCTACACCTTC	CATSDKQGRGYTF
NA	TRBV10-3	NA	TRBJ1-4	TGTGCCATCAGCGCCATGGGGGTAAGGGAAAAACTGTTTTTT	CAISAMGVREKLFF
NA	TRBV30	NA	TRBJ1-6	TGTGCCTGGAGTCCGCGGGCCGGGAATAATTCACCCCTCCACTTT	CAWSPRAGNNSPLHF
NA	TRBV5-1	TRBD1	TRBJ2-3	TGCGCCAGCAGCCCGTCCGGGACAGAAAATACGCAGTATTTT	CASSPSGTENTQYF
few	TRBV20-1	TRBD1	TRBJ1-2	TGCAGTGCTAGTACGGCCGGGACAGGGCCCTATGGCTACACCTTC	CSASTAGTGPYGYTF
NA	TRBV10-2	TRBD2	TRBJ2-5	TGCGCCAGCAGTACCGGGACTAGTGGTGTCGAGACCCAGTACTTC	CASSTGTSGVETQYF
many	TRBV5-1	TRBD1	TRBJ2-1	TGCGCCAGCGGACAGGGATCCTACAATGAGCAGTTCTTC	CASGQGSYNEQFF
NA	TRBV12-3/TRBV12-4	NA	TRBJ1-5	TGTGCCAGCAGTCCCCAGAGAAATCAGCCCCAGCATTTT	CASSPQRNQPQHF
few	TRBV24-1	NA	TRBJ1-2	TGTGCCACCGAGGGGGTTTTTGGCTACACCTTC	CATEGVFGYTF
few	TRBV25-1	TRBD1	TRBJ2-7	TGTGCCAGCAGTGGGGGACAGGGTATCTCCTACGAGCAGTACTTC	CASSGGQGISYEQYF
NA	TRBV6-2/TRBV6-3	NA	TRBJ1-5	TGTGCCAGCAGTTACATGAGGGGATCCCAGCATTTT	CASSYMRGSQHF
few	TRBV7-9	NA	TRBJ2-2	TGTGCCAGCAGCTTACTAGGATCTAACACCGGGGAGCTGTTTTTT	CASSLLGSNTGELFF
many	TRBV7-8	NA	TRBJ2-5	TGTGCCAGCAGCTTAGCTTGGCACCAAGAGACCCAGTACTTC	CASSLAWHQETQYF
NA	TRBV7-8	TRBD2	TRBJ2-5	TGTGCCAGCAGCCCCCGAGTAGCGGGAGACCAAGAGACCCAGTACTTC	CASSPRVAGDQETQYF
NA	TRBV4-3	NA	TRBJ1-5	TGCGCCAGCAGCCAAGATGCGGGGAGGGGACAGCCCCAGCATTTT	CASSQDAGRGQPQHF
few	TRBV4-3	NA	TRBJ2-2	TGCGCCAGCAGCCAAGATGGGGCATTCCGGACGAACACCGGGGAGCTGTTTTTT	CASSQDGAFRTNTGELFF
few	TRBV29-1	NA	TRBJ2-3	TGCAGCGTGGGGGGCAGACTCACAGATACGCAGTATTTT	CSVGGRLTDTQYF
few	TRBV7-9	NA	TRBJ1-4	TGTGCCAGCAGCCGTCCCTTCTTATCAACTAATGAAAAACTGTTTTTT	CASSRPFLSTNEKLFF
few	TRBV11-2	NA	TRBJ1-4	TGTGCCAGCAGCTTCGGGAGAAGTTTATATGAAAAACTGTTTTTT	CASSFGRSLYEKLFF
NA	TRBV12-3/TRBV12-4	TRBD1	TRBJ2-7	TGTGCCAGCAGTTCGGGGACAGGGATCTACGAGCAGTACTTC	CASSSGTGIYEQYF
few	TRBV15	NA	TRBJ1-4	TGTGCCACCAGCAGAGATGGGGGAATTGGAGAAAAACTGTTTTTT	CATSRDGGIGEKLFF
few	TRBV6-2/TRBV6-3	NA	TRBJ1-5	TGTGCCAGCACTAATGGAGGGACGATTAGCAATCAGCCCCAGCATTTT	CASTNGGTISNQPQHF
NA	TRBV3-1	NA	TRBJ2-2	TGTGCCAGCAGCCCGATCATCTCCGGGGAGCTGTTTTTT	CASSPIISGELFF
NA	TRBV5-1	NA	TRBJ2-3	TGCGCCAGCAGCTTGGTCACTGGACGACCTAGCACAGATACGCAGTATTTT	CASSLVTGRPSTDTQYF
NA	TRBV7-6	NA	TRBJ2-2	TGTGCCAGCAGCAAAATTGTCCAGGCGAACACCGGGGAGCTGTTTTTT	CASSKIVQANTGELFF
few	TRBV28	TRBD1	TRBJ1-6	TGTGCCAGCAGACCAAATGCCGGGACAGGGGACTCACCCCTCCACTTT	CASRPNAGTGDSPLHF
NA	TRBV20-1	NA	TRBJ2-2	TGCAGTGCGAGGGCCACGAACACCGGGGAGCTGTTTTTT	CSARATNTGELFF
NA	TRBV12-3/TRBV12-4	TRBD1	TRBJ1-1	TGTGCCAGCAGTGTCCCGGGACAGGGGACCACTGAAGCTTTCTTT	CASSVPGQGTTEAFF
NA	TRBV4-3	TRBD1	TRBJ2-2	TGCGCCAGCAGCCAAGAGAGGACAGGGAGGACCGGGGAGCTGTTTTTT	CASSQERTGRTGELFF
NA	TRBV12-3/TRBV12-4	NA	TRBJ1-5	TGTGCCAGCAGGGAGGGGGGTTCGAGCAATCAGCCCCAGCATTTT	CASREGGSSNQPQHF
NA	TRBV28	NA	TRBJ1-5	TGTGCCAGCATCGGCGGCTATAGCAATCAGCCCCAGCATTTT	CASIGGYSNQPQHF
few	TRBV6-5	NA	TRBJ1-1	TGTGCCAGCAGCCCCCTCCGGAAGAACACTGAAGCTTTCTTT	CASSPLRKNTEAFF
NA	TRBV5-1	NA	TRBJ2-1	TGCGCCAGCAGCCTCGGGGGATCGCTCAATGAGCAGTTCTTC	CASSLGGSLNEQFF
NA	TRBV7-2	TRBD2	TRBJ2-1	TGTGCCAGCAGCCCCAGGCTCACTAGCGGGGGGAACAATGAGCAGTTCTTC	CASSPRLTSGGNNEQFF
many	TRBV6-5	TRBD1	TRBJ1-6	TGTGCCAGCAGACGGACAGGCGACTCACCCCTCCACTTT	CASRRTGDSPLHF
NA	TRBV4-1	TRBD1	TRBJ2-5	TGCGCCTGCAGCCGGGACAGGGAGATGGAGACCAAGTACTTC	CACSRDREMETKYF
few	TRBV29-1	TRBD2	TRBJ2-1	TGCAGCGTTGCGGCGGCGGGGGTCTACAATGAGCAGTTCTTC	CSVAAAGVYNEQFF
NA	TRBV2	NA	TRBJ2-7	TGTGCCAGCACCGTCCGGGAAGAAGACTACGAGCAGTACTTC	CASTVREEDYEQYF
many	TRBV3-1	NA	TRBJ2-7	TGTGCCAGCAGCCAATCTGAGCTCGTGGGCGAGCAGTACTTC	CASSQSELVGEQYF
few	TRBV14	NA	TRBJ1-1	TGTGCCAGCAGCCACCCAGGAACCGGGCGGGCTTTCTTT	CASSHPGTGRAFF
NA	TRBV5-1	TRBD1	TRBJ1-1	TGCGCCAGCAGCTTGATAACAGGGGGGTTGAACACTGAAGCTTTCTTT	CASSLITGGLNTEAFF
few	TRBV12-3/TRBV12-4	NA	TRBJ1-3	TGTGCCAGCAGTTTGTTTCTGGGTGGTGGAAACACCATATATTTT	CASSLFLGGGNTIYF
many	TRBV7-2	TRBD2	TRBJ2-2	TGTGCCAGCAGCTTAGCGCGGGGGTATGGCACCGGGGAGCTGTTTTTT	CASSLARGYGTGELFF
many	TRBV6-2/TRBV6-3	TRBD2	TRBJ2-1	TGTGCCAGCAGTTACCCTAGCCAGCGGGGGAAGTTCTTC	CASSYPSQRGKFF
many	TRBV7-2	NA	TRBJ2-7	TGTGCCAGCAGCCCTCCCTTGAACGAGCAGTACTTC	CASSPPLNEQYF
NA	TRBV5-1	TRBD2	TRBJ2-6	TGCGCCAGCAGCGGGGGGGATTTGGCTGGGGCCAACGTCCTGACTTTC	CASSGGDLAGANVLTF
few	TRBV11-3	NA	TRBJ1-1	TGTGCCAGCAGCTTAGATTCGGTGAACACTGAAGCTTTCTTT	CASSLDSVNTEAFF